This record concerns one TCR beta chain sequence. Its specificity is not known. Between the trimmed V and J ends, which lost 8 bases and 2 bases, there was a span of 9 bases. The CDR3 totals 12 residues. Germline V gives CDR1 SEHNR, CDR2 FQNEAQ (reference sequence). Here immunoSEQ multiplex PCR was the method, and the copy in TCRdb shows in-frame clones only, minus some. Of 35,000 to 55,000 clones listed, approximately 95% are singletons. These data are taken from a study of graft-versus-host responses after intestinal transplantation. General study findings and limits: Early post-transplant falls in HvG clones accompanied the peak levels of circulating GvH clones. Individuals carrying graft-donor T cell macrochimerism showed high graft-versus-host to host-versus-graft clonal ratios in allografts.

The chain combines TRBV7-9 with TRBJ1-1; D unclear. The receptor comes from a human patient who received an intestinal transplant, so some T cells may come from the graft donor. Sequenced here: PBMCs, sampled 786 days after a first intestinal transplant, on the day of a second. The CDR3 here is CASRPGNTEAFF. As DNA, the CDR3 is TGTGCCAGCCGCCCAGGTAACACTGAAGCTTTCTTT.